The 30 T cell receptor beta chains below all came from one sample that was sequenced in a study of shared clonotypes between healthy human individuals. Repertoires were generated with immunoSEQ multiplex PCR, while TCRdb's copy carries only in-frame clones and drops some. The data show some 2,400,000 clones, with approximately 94% seen just once and about 0.13% held by the top ten. Sequencing was done on a sample of naive CD4+ T cells sorted from blood. Subset: CD45RA+ positively selected. The receptors shown here come from a young man in good health.

The CDR3 DNA sequence: TGCAGCGTCCAAAAGGCCTTGGTCTCTGGAAACACCATATATTTT. It translates to CSVQKALVSGNTIYF. The J gene is TRBJ1-3, the V gene TRBV29-1, with unresolved D. The CDR3 sequence is 15 residues long. Germline-derived CDR1 and CDR2 are SQVTM and ANQGSEA. Trimming left V 6 bases short and J 0 bases short, with 15 bases between.

The sample holds one count of this clone. This specimen includes other DNA sequences encoding the same CDR3. This chain links TRBV9 with TRBJ2-5, with D perhaps TRBD1 or TRBD2 (6 bases each). The CDR3 runs to 14 residues. V lost 0 bases to trimming and J lost 1 base, with 7 bases between them. CDR1 is SGDLS and CDR2 is YYNGEE in the germline V gene. The CDR3 DNA sequence: TGTGCCAGCAGCGTAGGGGGGGCCCAAGAGACCCAGTACTTC. This gives the protein CASSVGGAQETQYF. The whole variable domain, remainder taken from reference TRBV9 and TRBJ2-5, is DSGVTQTPKHLITATGQRVTLRCSPRSGDLSVYWYQQSLDQGLQFLIQYYNGEERAKGNILERFSAQQFPDLHSELNLSSLELGDSALYFCASSVGGAQETQYFGPGTRLLVL.

V is TRBV4-1 and J is TRBJ1-4; 11 bases line up with TRBD1. The CDR3 length is 17 residues. J gave up 8 bases and V 4 bases, and 12 bases lay outside the gene matches. Per germline, CDR1 MGHRA and CDR2 YSYEKL. This chain's CDR3 is CASSRGTGGERGEKLFF. In nucleotides, the CDR3 is TGCGCCAGCAGCCGTGGGACAGGGGGTGAACGGGGCGAAAAACTGTTTTTT.

The V and J genes are TRBV28 and TRBJ1-4; 9 bases line up with TRBD1. Germline assignment: CDR1 MDHEN and CDR2 SYDVKM. V was clipped by 5 bases and J by 7 bases; unmatched bases: 8. The CDR3 extends over 15 amino acids. CDR3 amino acids: CASSTPGTGTEKLFF. In DNA, the CDR3 is TGTGCCAGCAGTACGCCTGGGACAGGGACTGAAAAACTGTTTTTT.

The V call is TRBV10-2, the J call TRBJ1-6; possibly TRBD1 for D (5 bases). V was clipped by 6 bases and J by 7 bases, with 13 bases between them. CDR3 length: 14 amino acids. Germline-derived CDR1 and CDR2 are WSHSY and SAAADI. CDR3: CASRGTVPNSPLHF. The CDR3, as DNA: TGCGCCAGCAGGGGGACGGTACCGAATTCACCCCTCCACTTT.

The chain joins TRBV6-5 to TRBJ2-1; possibly TRBD1 or TRBD2 for D (5 bases each). Trimming removed 2 bases at V and 9 bases at J, with 5 bases between. This CDR3 has 11 residues. Germline V gene lookup returns CDR1 MNHEY and CDR2 SVGAGI. CDR3 coding DNA: TGTGCCAGCAGTTACGGGACTGAGCAGTTCTTC. Amino acid sequence: CASSYGTEQFF.

Only one count was recorded for this clone. V usage is TRBV4-1 and J usage is TRBJ1-3; 8 bases line up with TRBD1. Per germline, CDR1 MGHRA and CDR2 YSYEKL. V lost 2 bases to trimming and J lost 0 bases; unmatched junction nucleotides: 15. This CDR3 has 20 amino acids. The CDR3 nucleotides read TGCGCCAGCAGCCAATTGGGCGGAACAGGGACAGGCCACTCTGGAAACACCATATATTTT. It is translated as CASSQLGGTGTGHSGNTIYF.

The chain recombines TRBV28 with TRBJ1-5; D unresolved. Per the germline V gene, CDR1 is MDHEN and CDR2 is SYDVKM. Trimming pared 7 bases from V and 2 bases from J, leaving 12 bases between. The CDR3 consists of 14 residues. CDR3 sequence reads: CASNPAGGNQPQHF. The CDR3 DNA reads as TGTGCCAGCAATCCTGCGGGAGGCAATCAGCCCCAGCATTTT.

Remarks on this clone: The same CDR3 can be traced to other DNA sequences in this sample. The rearrangement links TRBV27 to TRBJ2-1, with D unresolved. CDR3 length equals 11 residues. Germline V gives CDR1 MNHEY, CDR2 SMNVEV (reference sequence). The V and J ends lost 8 bases and 4 bases respectively, with 6 bases between them. The chain's CDR3 is CASRIYNEQFF. CDR3 in DNA: TGTGCCAGCCGGATTTACAATGAGCAGTTCTTC.

The J gene is TRBJ2-7, the V gene TRBV30; D is possibly TRBD1 (6 bases). Deletions cut 5 bases from V and 5 bases from J, with 10 bases between. The CDR3 contains 11 residues. The V gene's germline CDR1 is GTSNPN and CDR2 SVGIG (reference sequence). This CDR3 reads CAWGQKDEQYF. DNA for the CDR3: TGTGCCTGGGGACAGAAAGACGAGCAGTACTTC.

The rearrangement links TRBV4-3 to TRBJ2-2; 10 bases match TRBD2. From germline, CDR1 is LGHNA and CDR2 YSLEER. CDR3 length: 19 amino acids. V trimming: 0 bases; J trimming: 3 bases; junction bases outside the gene matches: 10. The CDR3 protein is CASSQDQASGRWDTGELFF. The CDR3 nucleotides are TGCGCCAGCAGCCAAGATCAGGCTAGCGGGAGATGGGACACCGGGGAGCTGTTTTTT.

The CDR3 sequence: CASHETGYEQYF. DNA of the CDR3: TGTGCCAGCCACGAGACAGGCTACGAGCAGTACTTC. This chain uses TRBV2 with TRBJ2-7, with TRBD1 as a possible D gene (6 bases). In germline, CDR1 is SNHLY, CDR2 FYNNEI. The V gene lost 8 bases and the J gene lost 3 bases, with 11 bases spanning the gap. The length of the CDR3 is 12 residues.

As DNA, the CDR3 is TGTGCCAGCCATCTAGCTACGAACACCGGGGAGCTGTTTTTT. Translated: CASHLATNTGELFF. The chain is built from TRBV2 and TRBJ2-2, with D possibly matching TRBD2 (5 bases). The V gene lost 8 bases and the J gene lost 0 bases, with 10 bases spanning the gap. There are 14 residues in the CDR3. Germline V gene data show CDR1 as SNHLY and CDR2 as FYNNEI.

Details on this clone: The same CDR3 can be traced to other DNA sequences in this sample. The chain is built from TRBV10-3 and TRBJ2-1; no firm D call. V was clipped by 2 bases and J by 7 bases, with 3 bases between them. Germline V CDR1 and CDR2: ENHRY, SYGVKD. The CDR3 extends over 11 amino acids. The CDR3 DNA sequence: TGTGCCATCAGTGAGAGGAATGAGCAGTTCTTC. The encoded protein is CAISERNEQFF.

V and J are TRBV7-2 and TRBJ2-7, with 9 bases aligning to TRBD2. Germline CDR1 is SGHTA and CDR2 is FQGNSA. Losses at the gene ends were 1 base for V and 5 bases for J; bases not matched to a gene: 3. CDR3 size: 14 residues. CDR3 coding DNA: TGTGCCAGCAGCTTAGGCGGGACTAGCCACGAGCAGTACTTC. Amino acids: CASSLGGTSHEQYF.

The chain couples TRBV2 to TRBJ2-2; the D is unclear. V shed 7 bases and J shed 5 bases, with 8 bases lying between them. The CDR3 sequence is 12 residues long. The V gene's germline CDR1 is SNHLY and CDR2 FYNNEI. CDR3 nucleotide sequence: TGTGCCAGCATGAAGTGGACCGGGGAGCTGTTTTTT. It codes for CASMKWTGELFF.

This clone has only one observation. The chain links TRBV9 to TRBJ2-3; 7 bases agree with TRBD2. The junction had 9 bases not matched to a gene; V was cut back by 0 bases and J by 2 bases. Germline V gene sequence: CDR1 SGDLS, CDR2 YYNGEE. The CDR3 extends over 17 amino acids. CDR3 bases: TGTGCCAGCAGCGTAGAGCGGGACGCCGGCCCCACAGATACGCAGTATTTT. This gives the protein CASSVERDAGPTDTQYF. Together with reference TRBV9 and TRBJ2-3, the CDR3 gives the full variable domain: DSGVTQTPKHLITATGQRVTLRCSPRSGDLSVYWYQQSLDQGLQFLIQYYNGEERAKGNILERFSAQQFPDLHSELNLSSLELGDSALYFCASSVERDAGPTDTQYFGPGTRLTVL.

This chain links TRBV7-9 with TRBJ1-1; TRBD1 might be the D (6 bases). The CDR3 sequence is 15 residues long. The ends were cut back, 5 bases at V and 6 bases at J, with 19 bases in the middle. Germline loops: CDR1 SEHNR, CDR2 FQNEAQ (reference sequence). The CDR3 DNA follows: TGTGCCAGCAGCGCCTACAGGGAGGGGAGGGCTGAAGCTTTCTTT. Amino acids: CASSAYREGRAEAFF.

The chain couples TRBV9 to TRBJ1-1, with D uncertain. This CDR3 comprises 13 residues. Trimming took off 4 bases at V and 6 bases at J, with 13 bases between the two ends. Germline lookup yields CDR1 SGDLS and CDR2 YYNGEE. The CDR3 nucleotides are TGTGCCAGCAGCCCAGACGATTTGGCTGAAGCTTTCTTT. Its translation is CASSPDDLAEAFF.

The V gene is TRBV5-1, the J gene TRBJ2-3; 8 positions match TRBD2. V trimming: 2 bases; J trimming: 2 bases; junction bases outside the gene matches: 7. The CDR3 runs to 16 residues. Germline assignment: CDR1 SGHRS and CDR2 YFSETQ. The CDR3 sequence: CASSFQAGDLTDTQYF. CDR3 nucleotide sequence: TGCGCCAGCAGCTTCCAAGCGGGGGATCTCACAGATACGCAGTATTTT. Full variable domain (rest looked up from reference TRBV5-1 and TRBJ2-3): KAGVTQTPRYLIKTRGQQVTLSCSPISGHRSVSWYQQTPGQGLQFLFEYFSETQRNKGNFPGRFSGRQFSNSRSEMNVSTLELGDSALYLCASSFQAGDLTDTQYFGPGTRLTVL.

This sequence joins TRBV29-1 and TRBJ1-1; D is unclear. CDR1 SQVTM and CDR2 ANQGSEA come from the germline V gene. V lost 6 bases and J 1 base, leaving 18 bases between the germline ends. This CDR3 spans 15 amino acids. The CDR3: CSVTIRKSKNTEAFF. CDR3 in DNA: TGCAGCGTCACCATAAGGAAGTCGAAGAACACTGAAGCTTTCTTT.

This clone was seen once. The V call is TRBV4-1, the J call TRBJ2-6, with 7 bases that match TRBD1. Trimming removed 0 bases from V and 2 bases from J; junction bases left unmatched: 10. This CDR3 is 19 amino acids long. The germline V gene has CDR1 MGHRA and CDR2 YSYEKL. CDR3 sequence reads: CASSQEGRKRGPGANVLTF. The CDR3 DNA is TGCGCCAGCAGCCAAGAAGGCAGAAAGAGGGGGCCTGGGGCCAACGTCCTGACTTTC.

The V gene is TRBV7-2, the J gene TRBJ1-1, with 8 bases fitting TRBD1. CDR3 length: 15 residues. V dropped 5 bases and J dropped 0; count of bases not matched to a gene: 5. Germline V gene data show CDR1 as SGHTA and CDR2 as FQGNSA. CDR3 bases: TGTGCCAGCAGCCTGTGGGGACAGGTGAACACTGAAGCTTTCTTT. This gives the protein CASSLWGQVNTEAFF.

The chain has TRBV16 and TRBJ2-3; D unclear. Trimming took 1 base from V and 6 from J, leaving 17 bases between them. The CDR3 sequence is 16 residues long. Germline V gene data show CDR1 as KGHSY and CDR2 as FQNENV. The CDR3 loop reads CASSQYLSSLGDTQYF. The CDR3 DNA reads TGTGCCAGCAGCCAATACTTGAGCTCCTTAGGTGATACGCAGTATTTT.

V is TRBV6-6 and J is TRBJ1-4, with TRBD1 identical over 9 bases. Trimming removed 6 bases from V and 5 bases from J; junction bases left unmatched: 7. CDR3 size: 15 residues. Germline V CDR1 and CDR2: MNHNY, SVGAGI (reference sequence). The CDR3 DNA follows: TGTGCCAGCAGCGACAGGGGGGGGAGGAATGAAAAACTGTTTTTT. This sequence encodes CASSDRGGRNEKLFF.

The chain recombines TRBV6-1 with TRBJ2-7; no reliable D call. The CDR3 extends over 14 amino acids. Germline V gene lookup returns CDR1 MNHNS and CDR2 SASEGT. The V gene lost 1 base and the J gene lost 3 bases, with 10 bases spanning the gap. The CDR3 sequence is CASSEGGSYYEQYF. The CDR3 DNA sequence: TGTGCCAGCAGTGAAGGTGGCTCCTACTACGAGCAGTACTTC.

This chain connects TRBV4-1 to TRBJ2-2, with 9 bases that match TRBD1. The germline V gene has CDR1 MGHRA and CDR2 YSYEKL. This CDR3 contains 17 residues. J was trimmed by 0 bases and V by 6 bases; bases with no gene match: 8. CDR3 bases: TGCGCCAGCAGAAGACCCGGGACAGGGTCGAACACCGGGGAGCTGTTTTTT. Amino acid sequence: CASRRPGTGSNTGELFF.

In this sample, this clone turned up once. This chain connects TRBV30 to TRBJ2-1; TRBD2 matches 15 bases. Losses at the gene ends were 2 bases for V and 8 bases for J; bases not matched to a gene: 7. The CDR3 is 16 residues long. CDR1 is GTSNPN, CDR2 SVGIG, per germline (reference sequence). The CDR3 bases are TGTGCCTGGAGTCTCGGACTAGCGGGGGGGTACGATGAGCAGTTCTTC. Amino acid sequence: CAWSLGLAGGYDEQFF.

This rearrangement joins TRBV18 to TRBJ2-7; 12 nucleotides agree with TRBD2. J gave up 5 bases and V 6 bases, and 5 bases lay outside the gene matches. Germline V lookup: CDR1 KGHSH, CDR2 LQKENI. The CDR3 contains 14 residues. The CDR3 loop reads CASSPTSGSDEQYF. The CDR3, as DNA: TGTGCCAGCTCCCCGACTAGCGGGAGTGACGAGCAGTACTTC.

The chain combines TRBV4-1 with TRBJ2-7, with TRBD2 as a possible D gene (6 bases). Germline V CDR1 and CDR2: MGHRA, YSYEKL. CDR3 length equals 15 residues. V was shortened by 0 bases and J by 7 bases, with 16 bases between the two germline ends. CDR3: CASSQDRSGPAEQYF. DNA for the CDR3: TGCGCCAGCAGCCAAGATCGAAGCGGGCCGGCGGAGCAGTACTTC.